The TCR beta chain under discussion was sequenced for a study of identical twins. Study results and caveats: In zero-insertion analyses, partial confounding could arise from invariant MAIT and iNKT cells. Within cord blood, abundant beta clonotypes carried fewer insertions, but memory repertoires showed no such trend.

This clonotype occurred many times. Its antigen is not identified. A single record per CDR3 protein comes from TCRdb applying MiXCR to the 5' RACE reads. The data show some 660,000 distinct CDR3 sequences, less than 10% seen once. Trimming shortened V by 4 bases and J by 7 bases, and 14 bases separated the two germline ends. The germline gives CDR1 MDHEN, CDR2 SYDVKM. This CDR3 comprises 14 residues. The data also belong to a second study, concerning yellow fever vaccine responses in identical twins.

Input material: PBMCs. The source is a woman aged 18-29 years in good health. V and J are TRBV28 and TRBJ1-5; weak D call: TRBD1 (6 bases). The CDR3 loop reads CASSSGHWDQPQHF. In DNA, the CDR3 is TGTGCCAGCAGTTCGGGACATTGGGACCAGCCCCAGCATTTT. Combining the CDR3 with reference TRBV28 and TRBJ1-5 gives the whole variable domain DVKVTQSSRYLVKRTGEKVFLECVQDMDHENMFWYRQDPGLGLRLIYFSYDVKMKEKGDIPEGYSVSREKKERFSLILESASTNQTSMYLCASSSGHWDQPQHFGDGTRLSIL.